This T cell receptor beta chain was found in a study of blood T cells in healthy people across ages (dated by TCRdb to about 2015). General notes on the study: In model experiments, template switching captured roughly one uniquely barcoded TCR beta cDNA molecule for every two T cells. To track age-related changes in TCR beta repertoire diversity, the study relied on deep sequencing normalized with unique cDNA molecular identifiers. The donors were divided into four age groups: young (average around 15 years), middle-aged (approximately 39), aged (around 67) and long-lived (about 90). The study analyzed two additional independent replicas of 1 million unique cDNA reads from the same blood draw for two donors, one aged 18 to 30 and one aged 80 or older.

Library prep was done by 5' RACE. The sample was run on an Illumina HiSeq 2500. A second PCR of about 6 to 11 cycles was performed with a sample-barcoded 5' primer and a J-beta primer mix. A unique molecular identifier was introduced onto each TCR beta cDNA molecule by a template-switch 5' adaptor carrying 12 random nucleotides. At least 2.5 million CDR3-containing paired-end reads were obtained from each sample. First-strand cDNA synthesis was performed from all RNA using the Mint cDNA synthesis kit, with priming by a TRBC-specific oligonucleotide. All cDNA was treated with uracil-DNA glycosylase and then went through a first 18-cycle PCR with the universal primers M1SS and BC2_uni_R. The authors processed their data as follows. For normalization, 1 million high-quality reads were randomly selected from each sample, with every read carrying a distinct molecular identifier. Instead of being binned into consensus sequences, reads that shared molecular identifiers were thrown out. MiTCR, with a Q25 quality threshold and the strictest error-elimination algorithm, was used for CDR3 identification, clonotype clustering and error correction. A nonparametric unseen species model with Euler transformation was used to estimate lower-bound total TCR beta diversity. TCRdb trimmed public reads at Q25 via fastp, called clones via MiXCR and kept in-frame beta chains. Identical CDR3 protein sequences are pooled into one entry, listed with their most common genes and DNA. TCRdb, rather than the study authors, made the V and J calls. Here the sample has about 800,000 distinct CDR3 sequences; 20% to 25% occur a single time. The top ten constitute 3% to 4.5% of the sample.

Results and caveats for the whole study, not just this receptor: Conclusive comparison of naive and antigen-experienced compartments was prevented by the profiling of bulk unsorted PBMCs. A strong correlation was found between observed TCR beta diversity and the percentage of naive T cells measured by flow cytometry. Because donor CMV infection status was unknown, age-related changes in expanded clonotypes were potentially confounded. Compared with the aged group, more naive CD4+ T cells, fewer expanded clones and increased TCR diversity were shown by the long-lived group, suggesting age selection. Estimates of total diversity based on one million sequenced T cells were regarded as lower bounds and as underestimates. As age increased, observed TCR beta diversity per million T cells dropped in a roughly linear way, and a significant reduction was already evident by age around 41.

Donors were roughly 40 systemically healthy Caucasian individuals from Russia aged roughly 6 to 95 years. Each donor gave 9 to 10 milliliters of peripheral blood, collected into EDTA-treated Vacutainer tubes. Ficoll-Paque density-gradient centrifugation was used to isolate PBMCs, with at least 6.5 million per sample. Trizol reagent was used to extract total RNA from the PBMCs, yielding at least 5.5 micrograms per sample. For every donor, an aliquot of PBMCs went through flow cytometry to measure the percentages of naive CD45RAhigh/CD27high T cells. V is pared back by 2 bases and J by 10 bases, with 21 bases lying between the germline termini. The CDR1 and CDR2 encoded by the germline V gene are SNHLY and FYNNEI. The CDR3 goes from the cysteine to the phenylalanine over 15 residues. CDR3 DNA is the only sequence kept; it has 45 bases, read in frame from the first base. Note on this clonotype: The specificity of this receptor is unknown. This may be a read error: a much more frequent sequence differs by one nucleotide.

The data also belong to a second study, concerning T cells of mothers and their children. From that second study: The donors were nine systemically healthy Caucasian individuals, made up of three mothers and their six children. cDNA synthesis used all of the extracted RNA, with 1.5 ug of RNA in each 15 ul reaction. Sample barcodes and 2-4 random nucleotides were added via the M1S primer in the second PCR. Over 10 million TCR beta CDR3 reads came from each mother, compared with millions of reads from each child. In both related and unrelated pairs, thymic selection shapes the output of TCR recombination in a similar way, with inherited differences having only a minor effect. Normalized repertoire overlap in related mother-child pairs was always slightly higher than in unrelated mother-child pairs, but the difference was never significant. Persistent microchimeric T cell clones were not detected, at a sensitivity of approximately 100 clones per million clonotypes. In the study, deep NGS was used to compare the TCR beta repertoires of mothers and children, and features distinguishing related mother-child pairs from unrelated individuals were sought. Mothers averaged roughly 36 +/- 4 years of age and children averaged around 10 +/- 4 years. After adapters were ligated using NEBNext reagents, the libraries underwent 100+100 nt paired-end sequencing on an Illumina HiSeq 2000. To prevent cross-contamination, the mother and child libraries were prepared a month apart and were sequenced in separate runs. Each donor had between 500,000 and 2,000,000 distinct TCR beta clonotypes identified. Naive TCR beta clonotypes were estimated from low-frequency clonotypes matched to each donor's FACS-determined naive share, without sorting.

The clonotype originates from a boy aged 5-17 years in good health. The receptor chain draws on TRBV2 and TRBJ2-7; no D gene is confidently identified. Sequenced material: blood. At the DNA level, the sequence is TGTGCCAGCAGTGAAAGCAGGACCGCAATCCCGTCCCAGTACTTC. It codes for CASSESRTAIPSQYF.